This T cell receptor beta chain is from a study of cytotoxic CD8 clonotypes in ibrutinib-treated CLL. Study background: For this cohort, patients were about a dozen relapsed/refractory and 15 treatment-naive, while roughly 17 were IGHV unmutated.

This CDR3 contains 15 residues. V was pared by 4 bases and J by 3 bases, with 7 bases of the junction left unmatched. Germline loops: CDR1 SNHLY, CDR2 FYNNEI. Comments on this clone: The antigen remains unidentified.

General study points: Sustained-remission and progressing patients had different sampling times. Public clonotypes, found uncommonly, either contracted or stayed stable on treatment.

Produced via immunoSEQ multiplex PCR; TCRdb's table is partial and in-frame only. Of approximately 23,000 clones listed, 75% are singletons. Extraction of approximately 2 micrograms of genomic DNA from cryopreserved PBMCs supplied material for TCR beta libraries. The sequencing here drew on PBMCs, taken before ibrutinib treatment. V gene TRBV2 combines with J gene TRBJ2-7; the match to TRBD1 covers 9 bases. This clonotype was sampled from a human donor with chronic lymphocytic leukemia. The CDR3 here is CASSARDRELYEQYF. CDR3 DNA: TGTGCCAGCAGTGCCCGGGACAGGGAGCTCTACGAGCAGTACTTC.